This T cell receptor (beta chain) comes out of a study of cytotoxic CD8 clonotypes in ibrutinib-treated CLL. The overall study: Responses comprised 25 or so partial and 2 complete; at median around 72 months, roughly 14 remained remitted and about twelve progressed. Response samples followed a median approximately 13 months of treatment, range 6 to 36. Mean values per sample were 255,043 productive templates and tens of thousands of productive rearrangements.

The CDR3 consists of 15 residues. Germline CDR1 reads GTSNPN; CDR2 reads SVGIG (reference sequence). Trimming removed 8 bases from V and 5 bases from J, with 21 bases in between. Profiled with immunoSEQ multiplex PCR; TCRdb holds only in-frame clones, not every one. The sample includes more than 140,000 clones, roughly 80% of them seen just once. Genomic DNA in a quantity of about 2.1 micrograms was derived from cryopreserved PBMCs for TCR beta libraries. J is TRBJ1-4 and V is TRBV30, with D maybe TRBD1 (5 bases). This clonotype was sampled from a human donor with chronic lymphocytic leukemia. Specimen: PBMCs, collected after 12 months of ibrutinib treatment. DNA for the CDR3: TGTGCCGGCCATGGTCCGACAGCCCTGAATGAAAAACTGTTTTTT. Protein product: CAGHGPTALNEKLFF.